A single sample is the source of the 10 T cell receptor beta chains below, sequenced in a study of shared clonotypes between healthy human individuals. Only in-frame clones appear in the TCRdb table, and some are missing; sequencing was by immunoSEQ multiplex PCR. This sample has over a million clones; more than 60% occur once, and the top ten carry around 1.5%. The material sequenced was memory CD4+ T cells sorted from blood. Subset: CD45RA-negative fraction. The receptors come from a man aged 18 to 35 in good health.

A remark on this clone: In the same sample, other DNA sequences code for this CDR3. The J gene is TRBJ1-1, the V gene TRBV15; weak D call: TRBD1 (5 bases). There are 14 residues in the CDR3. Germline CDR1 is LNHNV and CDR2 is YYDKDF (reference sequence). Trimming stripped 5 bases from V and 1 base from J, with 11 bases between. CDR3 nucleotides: TGTGCCACCAGCTGGGGGAGAGGGAACACTGAAGCTTTCTTT. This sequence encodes CATSWGRGNTEAFF.

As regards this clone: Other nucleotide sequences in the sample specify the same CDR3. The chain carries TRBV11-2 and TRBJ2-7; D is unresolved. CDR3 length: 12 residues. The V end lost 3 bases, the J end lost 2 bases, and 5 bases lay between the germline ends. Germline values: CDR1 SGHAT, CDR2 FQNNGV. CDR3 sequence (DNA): TGTGCCAGCAGCTTCGGACCCTACGAGCAGTACTTC. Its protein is CASSFGPYEQYF.

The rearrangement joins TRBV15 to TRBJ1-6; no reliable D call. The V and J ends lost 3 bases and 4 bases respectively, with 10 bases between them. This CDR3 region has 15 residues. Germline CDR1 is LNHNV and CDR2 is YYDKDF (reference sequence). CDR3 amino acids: CATSSGPTYNSPLHF. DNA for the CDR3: TGTGCCACCAGCAGCGGACCGACATATAATTCACCCCTCCACTTT.

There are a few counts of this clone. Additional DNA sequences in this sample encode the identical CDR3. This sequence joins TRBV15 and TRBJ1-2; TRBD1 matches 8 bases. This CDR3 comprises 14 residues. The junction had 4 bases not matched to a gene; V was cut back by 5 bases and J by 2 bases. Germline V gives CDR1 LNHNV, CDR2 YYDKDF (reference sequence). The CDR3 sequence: CATSGGQGNYGYTF. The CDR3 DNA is TGTGCCACCAGCGGAGGACAGGGAAACTATGGCTACACCTTC.

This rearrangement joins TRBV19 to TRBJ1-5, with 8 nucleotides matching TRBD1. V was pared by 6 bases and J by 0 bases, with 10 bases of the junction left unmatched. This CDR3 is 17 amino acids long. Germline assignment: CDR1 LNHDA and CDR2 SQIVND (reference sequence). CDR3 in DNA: TGTGCCAGTAGCTGGGAGACAGGGGACCTTAGCAATCAGCCCCAGCATTTT. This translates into CASSWETGDLSNQPQHF. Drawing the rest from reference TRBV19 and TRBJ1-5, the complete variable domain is DGGITQSPKYLFRKEGQNVTLSCEQNLNHDAMYWYRQDPGQGLRLIYYSQIVNDFQKGDIAEGYSVSREKKESFPLTVTSAQKNPTAFYLCASSWETGDLSNQPQHFGDGTRLSIL.

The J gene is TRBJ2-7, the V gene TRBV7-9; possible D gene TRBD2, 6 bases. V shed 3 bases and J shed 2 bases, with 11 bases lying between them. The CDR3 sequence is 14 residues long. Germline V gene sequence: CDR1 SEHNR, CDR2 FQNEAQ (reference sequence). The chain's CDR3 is CASSFLGGAYEQYF. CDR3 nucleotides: TGTGCCAGCAGCTTTCTCGGCGGGGCCTACGAGCAGTACTTC. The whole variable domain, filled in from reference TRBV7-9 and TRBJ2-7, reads DTGVSQNPRHKITKRGQNVTFRCDPISEHNRLYWYRQTLGQGPEFLTYFQNEAQLEKSRLLSDRFSAERPKGSFSTLEIQRTEQGDSAMYLCASSFLGGAYEQYFGPGTRLTVT.

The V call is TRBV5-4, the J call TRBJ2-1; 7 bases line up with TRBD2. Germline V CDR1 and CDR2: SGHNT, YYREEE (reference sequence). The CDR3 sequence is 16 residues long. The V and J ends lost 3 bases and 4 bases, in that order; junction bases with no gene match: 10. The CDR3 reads CASSSGGGVAYNEQFF. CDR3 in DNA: TGTGCCAGCAGCTCCGGTGGGGGGGTGGCTTACAATGAGCAGTTCTTC.

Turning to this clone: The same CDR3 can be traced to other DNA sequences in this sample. In nucleotides, the CDR3 is TGTGCCAGCAGCCTAGAACGGAGTGAGCAGTTCTTC. Translation: CASSLERSEQFF. The chain recombines TRBV7-2 with TRBJ2-1; D gene ambiguous. V shed 5 bases and J shed 9 bases, with 11 bases lying between them. CDR1 is SGHTA and CDR2 is FQGNSA in the germline V gene. This CDR3 region has 12 residues.

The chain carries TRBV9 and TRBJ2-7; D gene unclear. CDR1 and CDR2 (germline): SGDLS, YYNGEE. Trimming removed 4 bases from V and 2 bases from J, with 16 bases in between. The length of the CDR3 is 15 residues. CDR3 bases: TGTGCCAGCAGCCGACAAGGAATGACCCCCTACGAGCAGTACTTC. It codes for CASSRQGMTPYEQYF.

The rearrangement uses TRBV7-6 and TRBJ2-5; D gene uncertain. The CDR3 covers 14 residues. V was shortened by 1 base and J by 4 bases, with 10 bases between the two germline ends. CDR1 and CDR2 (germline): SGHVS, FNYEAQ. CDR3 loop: CASSLGPAPETQYF. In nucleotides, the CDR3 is TGTGCCAGCAGCTTAGGTCCAGCCCCAGAGACCCAGTACTTC.